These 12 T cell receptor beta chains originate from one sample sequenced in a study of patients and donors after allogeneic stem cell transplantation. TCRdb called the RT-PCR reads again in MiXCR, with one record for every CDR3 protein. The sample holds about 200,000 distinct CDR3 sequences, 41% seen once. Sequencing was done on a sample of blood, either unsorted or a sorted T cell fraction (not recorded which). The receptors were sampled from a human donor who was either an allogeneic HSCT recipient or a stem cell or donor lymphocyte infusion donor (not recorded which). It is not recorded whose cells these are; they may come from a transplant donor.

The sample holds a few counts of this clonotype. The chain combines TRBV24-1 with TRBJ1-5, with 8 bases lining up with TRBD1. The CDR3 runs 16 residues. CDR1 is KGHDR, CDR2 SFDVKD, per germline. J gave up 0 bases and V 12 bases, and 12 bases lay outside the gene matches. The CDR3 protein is CASQGAGRYSNQPQHF. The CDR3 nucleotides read TGTGCCTCCCAGGGGGCGGGCAGGTATAGCAATCAGCCCCAGCATTTT.

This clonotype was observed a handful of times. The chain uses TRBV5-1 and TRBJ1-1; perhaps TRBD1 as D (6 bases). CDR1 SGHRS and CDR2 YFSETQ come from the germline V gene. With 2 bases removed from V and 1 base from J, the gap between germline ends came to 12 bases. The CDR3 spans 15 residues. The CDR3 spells CASSLHRERNTEAFF. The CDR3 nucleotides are TGCGCCAGCAGCTTACACAGGGAGAGGAACACTGAAGCTTTCTTT.

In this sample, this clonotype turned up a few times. The CDR3 coding sequence is TGTGCCAGCAGTCCCTCTGGTAGTGGGCATAGACAGCCCCAGCATTTT. Translation: CASSPSGSGHRQPQHF. The rearrangement links TRBV28 to TRBJ1-5; no clear D gene. The ends were cut back, 5 bases at V and 7 bases at J, with 21 bases in the middle. Germline loops: CDR1 MDHEN, CDR2 SYDVKM. CDR3 size: 16 residues.

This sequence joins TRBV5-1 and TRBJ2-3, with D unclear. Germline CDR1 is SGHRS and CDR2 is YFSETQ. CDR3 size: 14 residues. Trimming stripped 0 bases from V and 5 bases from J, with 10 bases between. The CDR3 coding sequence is TGCGCCAGCAGCTTGGAAGGTAGAAAAGATACGCAGTATTTT. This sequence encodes CASSLEGRKDTQYF.

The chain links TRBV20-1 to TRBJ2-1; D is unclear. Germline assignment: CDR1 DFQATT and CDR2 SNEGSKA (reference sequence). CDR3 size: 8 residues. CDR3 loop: CSSDEQFF. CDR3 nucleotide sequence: TGCAGCTCGGATGAGCAGTTCTTC.

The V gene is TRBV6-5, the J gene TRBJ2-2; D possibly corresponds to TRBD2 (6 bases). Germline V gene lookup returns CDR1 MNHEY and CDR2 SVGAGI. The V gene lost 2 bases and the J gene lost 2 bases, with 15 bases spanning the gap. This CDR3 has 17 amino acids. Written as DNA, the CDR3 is TGTGCCAGCAGTTACCGGTCTAGCGTAACTAACACCGGGGAGCTGTTTTTT. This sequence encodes CASSYRSSVTNTGELFF.

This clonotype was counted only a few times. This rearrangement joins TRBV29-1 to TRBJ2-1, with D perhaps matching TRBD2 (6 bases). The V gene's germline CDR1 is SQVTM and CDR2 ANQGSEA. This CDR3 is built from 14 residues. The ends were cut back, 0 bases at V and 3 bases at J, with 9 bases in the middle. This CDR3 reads CSVEERGVYNEQFF. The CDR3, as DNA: TGCAGCGTTGAAGAGCGGGGAGTCTACAATGAGCAGTTCTTC.

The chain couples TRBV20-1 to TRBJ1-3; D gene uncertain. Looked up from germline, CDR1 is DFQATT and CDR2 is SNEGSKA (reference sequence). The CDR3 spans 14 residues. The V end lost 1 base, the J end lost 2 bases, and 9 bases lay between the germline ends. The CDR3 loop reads CSARGSGAGNTIYF. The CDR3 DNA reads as TGCAGTGCTAGAGGCAGCGGAGCTGGAAACACCATATATTTT.

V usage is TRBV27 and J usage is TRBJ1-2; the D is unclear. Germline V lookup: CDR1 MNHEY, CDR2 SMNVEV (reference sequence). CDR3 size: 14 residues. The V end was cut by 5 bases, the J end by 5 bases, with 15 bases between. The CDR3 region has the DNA TGTGCCAGCAGTGATCGCGGAAGAAGTTATGGCTACACCTTC. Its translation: CASSDRGRSYGYTF.

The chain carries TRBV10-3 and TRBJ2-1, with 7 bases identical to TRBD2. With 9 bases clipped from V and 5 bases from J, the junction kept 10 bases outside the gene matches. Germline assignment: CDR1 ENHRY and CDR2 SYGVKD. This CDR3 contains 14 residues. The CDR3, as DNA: TGTGCCATTGCGTTCGGGGGGTGGAACAATGAGCAGTTCTTC. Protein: CAIAFGGWNNEQFF.

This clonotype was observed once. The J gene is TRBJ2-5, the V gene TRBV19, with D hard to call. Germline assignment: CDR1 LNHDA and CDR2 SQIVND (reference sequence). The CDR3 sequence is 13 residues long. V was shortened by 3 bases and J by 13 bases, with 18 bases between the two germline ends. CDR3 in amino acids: CASSIAGVPLRYF. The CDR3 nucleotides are TGTGCCAGTAGTATTGCTGGAGTGCCCCTAAGGTACTTC.

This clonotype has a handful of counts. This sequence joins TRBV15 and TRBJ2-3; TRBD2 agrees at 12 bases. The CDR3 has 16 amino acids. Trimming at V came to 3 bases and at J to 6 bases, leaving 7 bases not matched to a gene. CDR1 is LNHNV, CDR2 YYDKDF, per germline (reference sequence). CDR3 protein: CATSRRLAGVGDTQYF. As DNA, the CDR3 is TGTGCCACCAGCAGGAGACTAGCGGGAGTTGGGGATACGCAGTATTTT.